This T cell receptor beta chain was obtained from a study of T-cell reconstitution after alpha-beta-depleted transplantation in children. Preparation of the TCRbeta library involved a method that used unique molecular identifiers. TCRdb reprocessed the PCR reads with MiXCR, giving one entry per CDR3 protein. Of some 80,000 distinct CDR3 sequences in the sample, less than 20% were seen once. The CDR3 runs 14 residues. V was trimmed by 0 bases and J by 5 bases, leaving 11 bases between them. Germline CDR1 MGHRA, CDR2 YSYEKL. With respect to this clonotype: The antigen remains undetermined.

Overall study findings and caveats: It was reported that alpha-beta T cells came from several hundred expanded graft clones (about two months after transplant). The main origin of T-cell counts and diversity one year after transplant was newly produced T cells.

This specimen consisted of PBMCs, mostly from graft donor cells, obtained 360 days after TCRalphabeta/CD19-depleted stem cell transplant. This clonotype originated in a male patient between 2 and 10 years old who had a stem cell transplant for acute lymphoblastic leukemia, so the T cells may come from the graft donor. The chain carries TRBV4-1 and TRBJ2-7, with D unresolved. CDR3 sequence: CASSQDPRGHEQYF. CDR3 nucleotide sequence: TGCGCCAGCAGCCAAGATCCCCGAGGCCACGAGCAGTACTTC.